A single sample gave rise to the 10 T cell receptor beta chains below, sequenced in a study of T cells in Graves' hyperthyroidism and ophthalmopathy. Researchers took RNA transcripts and amplified the TCR beta CDR3 regions from them. The HTBI primer set was used in a first-round RT-PCR of the TCR CDR3. From the multiplex PCR reads, TCRdb called clonotypes with MiXCR, one entry per CDR3 protein. The sample holds about 540,000 distinct CDR3 sequences; 35% to 55% are singletons and the top ten take roughly 8.2%. The specimen sequenced was peripheral blood or thyroid tissue (not recorded which). These receptors were taken from a woman in her late teens or twenties with Graves' hyperthyroidism.

The chain couples TRBV25-1 to TRBJ1-6, with TRBD1 matching 9 bases. The CDR3 consists of 15 residues. CDR1 MGHDK and CDR2 SYGVNS come from the germline V gene. V lost 6 bases to trimming and J lost 10 bases; unmatched junction nucleotides: 10. CDR3 in DNA: TGTGCCAGCAGGAGGCGGGGACAGGGAGGCTCACCCCTCCACTTT. Amino acids: CASRRRGQGGSPLHF.

On this clonotype itself: This sequence may be a read error, since a much larger clone differs from it by one base. This chain links TRBV7-3 with TRBJ2-5; D is unclear. Germline V gives CDR1 SGHTA, CDR2 FQGTGA. The germline V and J ends were trimmed by 5 bases and 2 bases, with 12 bases remaining between them. The CDR3 spans 14 residues. In DNA, the CDR3 is TGTGCCAGCAGCCCGGCAGCGTCTCAAGAGACCCAGTACTTC. Its protein is CASSPAASQETQYF.

This clonotype was observed at least ten times. The V gene is TRBV7-9, the J gene TRBJ2-7; 9 bases are shared with TRBD1. The CDR3 is 14 residues long. Looked up from germline, CDR1 is SEHNR and CDR2 is FQNEAQ (reference sequence). Trimming cost V 10 bases and J 2 bases; bases outside gene matches: 9. The CDR3: CAISGTGITYEQYF. The CDR3 nucleotides read TGTGCCATCTCCGGGACAGGGATAACCTACGAGCAGTACTTC.

This chain joins TRBV20-1 and TRBJ1-1; D is unclear. The germline V gene encodes CDR1 DFQATT and CDR2 SNEGSKA (reference sequence). Trimming stripped 3 bases from V and 11 bases from J, with 10 bases between. The CDR3 contains 10 residues. CDR3 loop: CSARVGGAFF. The CDR3 DNA is TGCAGTGCTAGGGTGGGAGGGGCTTTCTTT.

V usage is TRBV2 and J usage is TRBJ1-4; TRBD1 might be the D (5 bases). Germline V gene lookup returns CDR1 SNHLY and CDR2 FYNNEI. Trimming stripped 6 bases from V and 7 bases from J, with 12 bases between. CDR3 length: 13 amino acids. CDR3 bases: TGTGCCAGCAGGGGGACGGCGGGTGAAAAACTGTTTTTT. Protein: CASRGTAGEKLFF.

V is TRBV25-1 and J is TRBJ1-3; weak D call: TRBD1 (6 bases). The CDR3 is 16 residues long. Germline V gives CDR1 MGHDK, CDR2 SYGVNS. Trimming left V 9 bases short and J 2 bases short, with 20 bases between. CDR3 protein: CASARDPGDAGNTIYF. CDR3 DNA: TGTGCCAGTGCTAGAGATCCAGGGGACGCTGGAAACACCATATATTTT.

This clonotype has just a few counts. J is TRBJ2-7 and V is TRBV2, with unresolved D. CDR1 is SNHLY, CDR2 FYNNEI, per germline. The CDR3 contains 15 residues. V was shortened by 5 bases and J by 1 base, with 15 bases between the two germline ends. The DNA for the CDR3 is TGTGCCAGCAGTTTTCGGGCCTGGGGTTCCTACGAGCAGTACTTC. It codes for CASSFRAWGSYEQYF.

The sample holds many counts of this clonotype. The chain joins TRBV10-3 to TRBJ1-2, with TRBD1 matching 10 bases. CDR3 length: 15 amino acids. Germline lookup yields CDR1 ENHRY and CDR2 SYGVKD. The J segment lost 7 bases and the V segment lost 0 bases, leaving 5 bases of the junction unmatched. The CDR3 sequence: CAISESRTGGSGYTF. The CDR3 DNA follows: TGTGCCATCAGTGAGTCTAGGACAGGGGGTTCTGGCTACACCTTC.

This CDR3 reads CASSLMDIQYF. CDR3 sequence (DNA): TGTGCCAGCAGCTTGATGGACATTCAGTACTTC. The chain links TRBV5-5 to TRBJ2-4, with D uncertain. The CDR3 totals 11 residues. The germline V and J ends were trimmed by 1 base and 8 bases, with 4 bases remaining between them. Per the germline V gene, CDR1 is SGHKS and CDR2 is YYEKEE (reference sequence).

A note on this clonotype: The germline gene is not matched at one end of the junction; a read error may be the cause. This rearrangement joins TRBV10-1 to TRBJ1-2; 7 bases agree with TRBD1. Germline CDR1 WNHNN, CDR2 SYGVQD (reference sequence). The CDR3 is 16 residues long. The CDR3 sequence is CASSRMRDRTNYGYTF. The CDR3, as DNA: TGTGCCAGCAGCCGAATGAGGGACAGAACTAACTATGGCTACACCTTC.